The table lists the clone carrying this TCR beta chain with many counts. Patients sequenced had flow cytometry evidence of CD8+CD57+ cell expansion. TCR beta VDJ and CDR3 profiling used genomic DNA as template. TCRdb re-called the reads through MiXCR, storing one row per CDR3 protein. The sample consists of fewer than 250,000 distinct CDR3 sequences, almost 50% of them appearing once. This entry comes from a study of CD8+CD57+ T cells in acquired aplastic anemia. Germline CDR1 and CDR2: LNHNV and YYDKDF (reference sequence). With V trimmed by 2 bases and J by 3 bases, 9 bases remained unmatched. CDR3 size: 17 residues.

The TCR originated in a human donor with aplastic anemia. Sequenced sample: sorted CD4+, CD8+, or CD8+CD57+ T cells (not recorded which) from PBMCs. The chain couples TRBV15 to TRBJ1-3, with 8 bases lining up with TRBD1. The CDR3 sequence is CATSRSGPTGDGNTIYF. The CDR3 bases are TGTGCCACCAGCAGATCGGGGCCGACAGGGGATGGAAACACCATATATTTT.